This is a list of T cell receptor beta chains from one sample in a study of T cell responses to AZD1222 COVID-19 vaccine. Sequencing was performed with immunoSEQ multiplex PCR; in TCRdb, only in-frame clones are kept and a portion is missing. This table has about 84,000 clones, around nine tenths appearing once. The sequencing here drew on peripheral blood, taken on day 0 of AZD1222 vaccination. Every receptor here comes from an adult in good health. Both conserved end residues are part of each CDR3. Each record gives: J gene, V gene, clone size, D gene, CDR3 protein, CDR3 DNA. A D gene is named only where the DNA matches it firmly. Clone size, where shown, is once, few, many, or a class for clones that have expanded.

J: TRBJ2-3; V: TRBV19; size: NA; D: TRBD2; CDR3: CASSTQLAGLGGSTDTQYF; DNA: TGTGCCAGTAGTACCCAACTAGCGGGTCTTGGGGGTAGCACAGATACGCAGTATTTT
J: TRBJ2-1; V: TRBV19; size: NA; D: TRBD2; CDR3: CASSIRLAGGPYEQFF; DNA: TGTGCCAGTAGTATCCGACTAGCGGGAGGGCCTTATGAGCAGTTCTTC
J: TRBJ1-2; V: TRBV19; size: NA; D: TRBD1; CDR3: CASRDRGYYGYTF; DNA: TGTGCCAGTAGAGACAGGGGTTACTATGGCTACACCTTC
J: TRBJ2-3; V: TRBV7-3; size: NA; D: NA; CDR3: CASSLTSLPSDTQYF; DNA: TGTGCCAGCAGCTTAACCAGTCTACCCTCGGATACGCAGTATTTT
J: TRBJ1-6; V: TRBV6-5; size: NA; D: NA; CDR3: CASSYGGAGGNSPLHF; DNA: TGTGCCAGCAGTTACGGGGGGGCCGGGGGCAATTCACCCCTCCACTTT
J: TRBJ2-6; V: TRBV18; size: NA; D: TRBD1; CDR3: CASSPGTGASGANVLTF; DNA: TGTGCCAGCTCCCCCGGGACAGGGGCTTCTGGGGCCAACGTCCTGACTTTC
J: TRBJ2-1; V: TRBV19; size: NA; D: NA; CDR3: CASSRQAYSYNEQFF; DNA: TGTGCCAGTAGTAGACAAGCGTACTCCTACAATGAGCAGTTCTTC
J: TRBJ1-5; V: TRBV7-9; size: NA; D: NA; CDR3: CASRPGGWGNQPQHF; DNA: TGTGCCAGCAGGCCTGGAGGGTGGGGCAATCAGCCCCAGCATTTT
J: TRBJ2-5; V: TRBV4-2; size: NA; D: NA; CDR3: CASSQDLVEETQYF; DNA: TGTGCCAGCAGCCAAGATCTGGTGGAAGAGACCCAGTACTTC
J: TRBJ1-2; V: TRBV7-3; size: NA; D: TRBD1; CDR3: CASSLSAGGDQGYGYTF; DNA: TGTGCCAGCAGCTTATCGGCAGGGGGAGACCAGGGCTATGGCTACACCTTC
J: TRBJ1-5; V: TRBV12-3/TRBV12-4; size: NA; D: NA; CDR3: CASSLQGNQPQHF; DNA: TGTGCCAGCAGTTTGCAGGGAAATCAGCCCCAGCATTTT
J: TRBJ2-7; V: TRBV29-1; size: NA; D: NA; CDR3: CSVAGRLGYEQYF; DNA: TGCAGCGTTGCCGGCAGGTTGGGCTACGAGCAGTACTTC
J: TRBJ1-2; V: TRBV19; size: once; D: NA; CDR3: CASRAKGHFGYGYTF; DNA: TGTGCCAGTAGGGCGAAGGGACACTTTGGCTATGGCTACACCTTC
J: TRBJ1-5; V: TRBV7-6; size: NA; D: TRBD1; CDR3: CASSRDRGIGQPQHF; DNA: TGTGCCAGCAGCCGGGACAGGGGAATTGGGCAGCCCCAGCATTTT
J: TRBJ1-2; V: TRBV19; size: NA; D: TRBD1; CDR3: CASSMGRDRVIGYTF; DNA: TGTGCCAGTAGTATGGGGAGGGACAGGGTCATCGGCTACACCTTC
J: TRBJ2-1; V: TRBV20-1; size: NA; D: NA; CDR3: CSASRHNEQFF; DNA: TGCAGTGCTAGTAGGCACAATGAGCAGTTCTTC
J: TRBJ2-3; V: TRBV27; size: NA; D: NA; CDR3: CASRISTDTQYF; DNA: TGTGCCAGCAGGATTAGCACAGATACGCAGTATTTT
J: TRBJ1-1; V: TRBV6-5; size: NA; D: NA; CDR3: CASSVGRVANTEAFF; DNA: TGTGCCAGCAGCGTGGGGAGGGTAGCAAACACTGAAGCTTTCTTT
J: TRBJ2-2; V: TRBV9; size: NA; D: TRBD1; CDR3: CASSVGWTGGTGELFF; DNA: TGTGCCAGCAGCGTAGGCTGGACAGGGGGCACCGGGGAGCTGTTTTTT
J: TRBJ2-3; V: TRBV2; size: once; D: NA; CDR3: CASSASRSRDTQYF; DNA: TGTGCCAGCAGTGCTAGCAGGTCGCGAGATACGCAGTATTTT
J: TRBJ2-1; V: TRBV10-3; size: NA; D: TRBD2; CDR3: CAISETSSGSHEQFF; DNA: TGTGCCATCAGTGAGACGTCTAGCGGGAGCCATGAGCAGTTCTTC
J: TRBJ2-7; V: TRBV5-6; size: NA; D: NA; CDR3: CASSPYSQASYEQYF; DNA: TGTGCCAGCAGCCCCTATAGCCAAGCGTCCTACGAGCAGTACTTC
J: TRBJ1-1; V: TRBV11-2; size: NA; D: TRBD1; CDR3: CASSWGQGGYEAFF; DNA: TGTGCCAGCAGCTGGGGGCAGGGGGGCTATGAAGCTTTCTTT
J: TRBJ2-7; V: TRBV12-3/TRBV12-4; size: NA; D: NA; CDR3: CASSRQTSYEQYF; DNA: TGTGCCAGCAGTCGACAGACCTCCTACGAGCAGTACTTC
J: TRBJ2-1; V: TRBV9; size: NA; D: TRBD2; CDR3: CASSSWTSGSRDEQFF; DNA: TGTGCCAGCAGCTCCTGGACTAGCGGGAGTAGGGATGAGCAGTTCTTC
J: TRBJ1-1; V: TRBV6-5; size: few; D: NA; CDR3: CASSYSPEPNTEAFF; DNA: TGTGCCAGCAGTTACTCACCGGAACCGAACACTGAAGCTTTCTTT
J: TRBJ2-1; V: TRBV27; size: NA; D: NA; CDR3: CASSLSSASGYNEQFF; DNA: TGTGCCAGCAGTTTATCATCAGCGAGTGGGTACAATGAGCAGTTCTTC
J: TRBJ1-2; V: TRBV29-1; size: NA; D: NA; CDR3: CSVGLGADYGYTF; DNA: TGCAGCGTTGGCCTGGGGGCCGACTATGGCTACACCTTC
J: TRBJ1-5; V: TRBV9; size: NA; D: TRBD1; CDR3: CASSGGTGGYQPQHF; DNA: TGTGCCAGCAGCGGGGGGACAGGGGGTTATCAGCCCCAGCATTTT
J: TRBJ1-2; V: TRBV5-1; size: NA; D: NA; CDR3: CASSRGDYGYTF; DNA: TGCGCCAGCAGCCGAGGCGACTATGGCTACACCTTC
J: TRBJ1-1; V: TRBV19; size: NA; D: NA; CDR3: CAPHLSRERVNTEAFF; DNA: TGTGCCCCCCACCTTAGTCGGGAGAGGGTGAACACTGAAGCTTTCTTT
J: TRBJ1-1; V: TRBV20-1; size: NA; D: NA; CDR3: CSVTRKDEAFF; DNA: TGCAGTGTCACGAGAAAAGATGAAGCTTTCTTT
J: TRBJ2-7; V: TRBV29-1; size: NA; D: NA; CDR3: CSVGQSYEQYF; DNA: TGCAGCGTTGGTCAATCCTACGAGCAGTACTTC
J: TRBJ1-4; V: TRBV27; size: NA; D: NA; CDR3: CASSGLTGTRNPRLFF; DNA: TGTGCCAGCAGTGGCTTAACCGGGACAAGGAACCCCCGACTGTTTTTT
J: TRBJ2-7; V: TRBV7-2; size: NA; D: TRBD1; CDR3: CASSLVQGVSYEQYF; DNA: TGTGCCAGCAGCTTAGTTCAGGGGGTTAGCTACGAGCAGTACTTC
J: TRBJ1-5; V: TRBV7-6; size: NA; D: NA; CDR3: CASSLSQGQPQHF; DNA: TGTGCCAGCAGCTTATCTCAGGGACAGCCCCAGCATTTT
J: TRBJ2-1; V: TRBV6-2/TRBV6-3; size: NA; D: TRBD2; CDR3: CASSSPRTSGSGYYNEQFF; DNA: TGTGCCAGCAGTTCCCCCCGGACTAGCGGGAGCGGTTACTACAATGAGCAGTTCTTC
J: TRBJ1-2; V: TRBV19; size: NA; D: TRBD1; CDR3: CASSALTGAGYGYTF; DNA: TGTGCCAGTAGTGCACTCACAGGGGCCGGCTATGGCTACACCTTC
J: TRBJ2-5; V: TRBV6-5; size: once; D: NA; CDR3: CASGLVGEETQYF; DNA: TGTGCCAGCGGGTTGGTCGGGGAGGAGACCCAGTACTTC
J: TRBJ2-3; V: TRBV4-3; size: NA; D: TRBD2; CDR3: CASSQQPRPGGPTDTQYF; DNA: TGCGCCAGCAGCCAACAACCTCGGCCGGGGGGACCAACAGATACGCAGTATTTT
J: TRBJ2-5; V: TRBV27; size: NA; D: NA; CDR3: CASSFRIKETQYF; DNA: TGTGCCAGCAGTTTCAGAATTAAAGAGACCCAGTACTTC
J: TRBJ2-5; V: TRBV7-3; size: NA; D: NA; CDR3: CASSLTGGANQETQYF; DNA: TGTGCCAGCAGCTTAACCGGTGGGGCTAACCAAGAGACCCAGTACTTC
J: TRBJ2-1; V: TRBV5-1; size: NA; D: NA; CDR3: CASSSSSSAGEQFF; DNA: TGCGCCAGCAGCTCAAGCTCTAGCGCCGGTGAGCAGTTCTTC
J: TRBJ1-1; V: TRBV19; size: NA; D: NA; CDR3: CASSIEQGLTEAFF; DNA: TGTGCCAGTAGTATCGAACAGGGCCTCACTGAAGCTTTCTTT
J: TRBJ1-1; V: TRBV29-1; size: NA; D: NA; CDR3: CSVDTGRNTEAFF; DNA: TGCAGCGTTGACACAGGGAGGAACACTGAAGCTTTCTTT
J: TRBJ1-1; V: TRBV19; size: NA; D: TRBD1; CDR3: CASIKSAHRGLTEAFF; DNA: TGTGCCAGTATCAAATCCGCCCACAGGGGGCTAACTGAAGCTTTCTTT
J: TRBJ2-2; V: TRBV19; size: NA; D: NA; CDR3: CATRDGNTGELFF; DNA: TGTGCCACCCGGGACGGGAACACCGGGGAGCTGTTTTTT
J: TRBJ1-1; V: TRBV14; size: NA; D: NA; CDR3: CASSQDSARATEAFF; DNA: TGTGCCAGCAGCCAAGATTCCGCCAGGGCCACTGAAGCTTTCTTT
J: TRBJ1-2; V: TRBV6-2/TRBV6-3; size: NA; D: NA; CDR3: CASSLAGDYGYTF; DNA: TGTGCCAGCAGTTTAGCAGGTGACTATGGCTACACCTTC
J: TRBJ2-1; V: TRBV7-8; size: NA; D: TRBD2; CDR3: CASSSVLLAGGRGEQFF; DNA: TGTGCCAGCAGCTCAGTCCTCCTAGCGGGAGGCAGAGGCGAGCAGTTCTTC
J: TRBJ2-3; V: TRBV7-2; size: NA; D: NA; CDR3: CASSSRTGTDTQYF; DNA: TGTGCCAGCAGCTCCCGGACAGGCACAGATACGCAGTATTTT
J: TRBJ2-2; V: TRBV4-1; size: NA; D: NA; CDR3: CASSQDEANTGELFF; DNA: TGCGCCAGCAGCCAAGATGAAGCGAACACCGGGGAGCTGTTTTTT
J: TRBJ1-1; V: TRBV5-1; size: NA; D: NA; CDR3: CASSLFQGPEAFF; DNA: TGCGCCAGCAGCTTGTTCCAGGGGCCCGAAGCTTTCTTT